Each of the 20 T cell receptor beta chains below was sequenced from the same sample in a study of shared clonotypes between healthy human individuals. Terminally differentiated effector memory CD45RA+ cells were excluded by CCR7 positive selection of CD45RO-negative cells. Measured with immunoSEQ multiplex PCR; TCRdb has only the in-frame clones, and not every one. The sample has around 580,000 clones, roughly 98% seen once; the top ten hold 0.25% to 0.35%. Sequenced sample: naive CD8+ T cells sorted from blood. These receptors came from a man aged 25 to 40 in good health.

The chain carries TRBV13 and TRBJ1-1, with TRBD1 identical over 9 bases. Per the germline V gene, CDR1 is PRHDT and CDR2 is FYEKMQ (reference sequence). The V segment lost 4 bases and the J segment 7 bases; nucleotides outside the gene matches: 19. The CDR3 has 18 amino acids. The CDR3 loop reads CASSSQNPGQGTVGEAFF. CDR3 bases: TGTGCCAGCAGCTCTCAAAACCCGGGACAGGGAACGGTTGGTGAAGCTTTCTTT.

The J gene is TRBJ1-2, the V gene TRBV5-5; weak D call: TRBD1 (5 bases). This CDR3 contains 16 residues. V lost 0 bases and J 1 base, leaving 13 bases between the germline ends. Looked up from germline, CDR1 is SGHKS and CDR2 is YYEKEE (reference sequence). The CDR3 sequence: CASSLDDRNLNYGYTF. In nucleotides, the CDR3 is TGTGCCAGCAGCTTGGACGACAGAAACCTTAACTATGGCTACACCTTC.

V is TRBV27 and J is TRBJ1-2; weak D call: TRBD1 (5 bases). Germline assignment: CDR1 MNHEY and CDR2 SMNVEV (reference sequence). V shed 0 bases and J shed 8 bases, with 16 bases lying between them. This CDR3 is built from 15 residues. CDR3 bases: TGTGCCAGCAGTTTATCGATAAGGGGCGGAGGGGGCTACACCTTC. It encodes CASSLSIRGGGGYTF.

The chain has TRBV2 and TRBJ2-5, with 11 nucleotides matching TRBD2. This CDR3 is 16 amino acids long. Trimming cost V 3 bases and J 3 bases; bases outside gene matches: 6. Germline V gives CDR1 SNHLY, CDR2 FYNNEI. CDR3 in DNA: TGTGCCAGCAGTGAGCTGGGGGGACTAGCGGAAGAGACCCAGTACTTC. This sequence encodes CASSELGGLAEETQYF.

The chain uses TRBV28 and TRBJ2-7, with 8 bases matching TRBD1. Trimming at V came to 6 bases and at J to 2 bases, leaving 6 bases not matched to a gene. The CDR3 consists of 14 residues. Germline CDR1 reads MDHEN; CDR2 reads SYDVKM. The CDR3: CASSPTGEPYEQYF. CDR3 sequence (DNA): TGTGCCAGCAGCCCGACAGGGGAACCCTACGAGCAGTACTTC.

The chain couples TRBV13 to TRBJ2-5; TRBD2 agrees at 12 bases. With V trimmed by 4 bases and J by 1 base, 4 bases remained unmatched. The CDR3 totals 16 residues. The germline V gene has CDR1 PRHDT and CDR2 FYEKMQ (reference sequence). DNA for the CDR3: TGTGCCAGCAGCTCCCCGACTAGCGGGGGCCAAGAGACCCAGTACTTC. This codes for CASSSPTSGGQETQYF. Full variable domain (remainder filled in from reference TRBV13 and TRBJ2-5): AAGVIQSPRHLIKEKRETATLKCYPIPRHDTVYWYQQGPGQDPQFLISFYEKMQSDKGSIPDRFSAQQFSDYHSELNMSSLELGDSALYFCASSSPTSGGQETQYFGPGTRLLVL.

This chain connects TRBV18 to TRBJ1-1; no definite D call. The V end was cut by 3 bases, the J end by 6 bases, with 8 bases between. CDR3 length equals 12 residues. Germline CDR1 is KGHSH and CDR2 is LQKENI. This chain's CDR3 is CASSPRAPEAFF. The CDR3 nucleotides read TGTGCCAGCTCACCGAGGGCGCCTGAAGCTTTCTTT.

CDR3 loop: CASSASLSSEQYF. CDR3 in DNA: TGTGCCAGCAGTGCCTCCTTATCTAGCGAGCAGTACTTC. The J gene is TRBJ2-7, the V gene TRBV2; D is undetermined. Trimming took 4 bases from V and 6 from J, leaving 13 bases between them. This CDR3 spans 13 amino acids. The germline V gene encodes CDR1 SNHLY and CDR2 FYNNEI.

CDR3 sequence: CASSQVAGEIRQYF. The DNA for the CDR3 is TGCGCCAGCAGCCAAGTAGCGGGAGAGATCCGGCAGTACTTC. The chain has TRBV4-1 and TRBJ2-7; 9 positions agree with TRBD2. With V trimmed by 1 base and J by 9 bases, 7 bases remained unmatched. Per the germline V gene, CDR1 is MGHRA and CDR2 is YSYEKL. This CDR3 region has 14 residues.

The sample holds one count of this clone. J is TRBJ2-7 and V is TRBV27, with a possible D match to TRBD1 (5 bases). The V gene's germline CDR1 is MNHEY and CDR2 SMNVEV (reference sequence). Trimming removed 1 base from V and 4 bases from J, with 8 bases in between. The CDR3 is made up of 13 amino acids. Here the CDR3 reads CASSLLGEYEQYF. The CDR3, as DNA: TGTGCCAGCAGTTTATTAGGGGAATACGAGCAGTACTTC.

The chain uses TRBV10-1 and TRBJ2-5; D uncertain. Deletions cut 0 bases from V and 2 bases from J, with 7 bases between. The germline gives CDR1 WNHNN, CDR2 SYGVQD (reference sequence). The CDR3 is 14 amino acids. The CDR3 coding sequence is TGCGCCAGCAGTGAGTCAGGAACACAAGAGACCCAGTACTTC. Protein: CASSESGTQETQYF.

V and J are TRBV6-5 and TRBJ2-7, with no clear D. This CDR3 contains 13 residues. CDR1 and CDR2 (germline): MNHEY, SVGAGI. V shed 8 bases and J shed 1 base, with 12 bases lying between them. The CDR3 is CASSSGYSYEQYF. The DNA for the CDR3 is TGTGCCAGCTCCTCCGGATATTCCTACGAGCAGTACTTC.

With regard to this clone: The same CDR3 also results from other DNA sequences found in this sample. This chain uses TRBV5-1 with TRBJ2-7; TRBD2 might be the D (6 bases). CDR3 length: 12 residues. Germline CDR1 reads SGHRS; CDR2 reads YFSETQ. V lost 4 bases and J lost 4, with 9 bases in between. The DNA of the CDR3 is TGCGCCAGCAGCCCTGGGAGGTACGAGCAGTACTTC. Protein sequence: CASSPGRYEQYF.

This clone has just one count. V is TRBV7-9 and J is TRBJ2-3; TRBD1 is a possible D gene (5 bases). This CDR3 comprises 17 residues. The V gene's germline CDR1 is SEHNR and CDR2 FQNEAQ (reference sequence). With 4 bases removed from V and 2 bases from J, the gap between germline ends came to 19 bases. CDR3 in DNA: TGTGCCAGCAGCTCCCTCCCAGGACAACCTTTCACAGATACGCAGTATTTT. Amino acid sequence: CASSSLPGQPFTDTQYF.

This clone is a singleton in its sample. The rearrangement links TRBV5-1 to TRBJ2-4; the D gene could be TRBD1 or TRBD2 (6 bases each). This CDR3 is 16 amino acids long. CDR1 is SGHRS and CDR2 is YFSETQ in the germline V gene. V was shortened by 4 bases and J by 8 bases, with 22 bases between the two germline ends. The CDR3, as DNA: TGCGCCAGCAGCCGACTAGGGACAACTAGTGAGGACATTCAGTACTTC. Residues: CASSRLGTTSEDIQYF.

The gene calls are TRBV11-2 and TRBJ2-7; the match to TRBD2 covers 13 bases. CDR1 SGHAT and CDR2 FQNNGV come from the germline V gene. V shed 5 bases, J shed 0 bases, and the junction held 4 bases outside the gene matches. CDR3 length: 16 amino acids. For the CDR3, the DNA is TGTGCCAGCAGCCCCGGACTAGCGGGAGACTCCTACGAGCAGTACTTC. This gives the protein CASSPGLAGDSYEQYF.

The chain couples TRBV4-1 to TRBJ2-4; D gene unclear. This CDR3 comprises 16 residues. Per germline, CDR1 MGHRA and CDR2 YSYEKL. V was trimmed by 5 bases and J by 1 base, leaving 15 bases between them. CDR3 coding DNA: TGCGCCAGCAGCAGGGCAGGCCCGGAGGCCAAAAACATTCAGTACTTC. Translated: CASSRAGPEAKNIQYF.

This clone has just one count. This chain links TRBV5-6 with TRBJ1-2, with D unresolved. CDR1 and CDR2 (germline): SGHDT, YYEEEE. Trimming stripped 3 bases from V and 4 bases from J, with 16 bases between. The CDR3 consists of 15 residues. The CDR3 reads CASSSDLTILYGYTF. DNA of the CDR3: TGTGCCAGCAGCTCCGACCTGACCATTCTCTATGGCTACACCTTC.

The chain combines TRBV29-1 with TRBJ2-7, with a tentative D call TRBD1 (6 bases). The V gene lost 6 bases and the J gene lost 4 bases, with 22 bases spanning the gap. Germline V gene sequence: CDR1 SQVTM, CDR2 ANQGSEA. The CDR3 spans 15 residues. The CDR3 loop is CSVGLGQQSNYEQYF. CDR3 coding DNA: TGCAGCGTCGGTCTAGGACAGCAATCGAATTACGAGCAGTACTTC.

The chain links TRBV11-2 to TRBJ2-3, with TRBD2 matching over 14 bases. Germline CDR1 reads SGHAT; CDR2 reads FQNNGV. CDR3 length: 18 residues. J gave up 5 bases and V 4 bases, and 11 bases lay outside the gene matches. CDR3: CASSSPLTSGRGKDTQYF. The CDR3 region has the DNA TGTGCCAGCAGCTCTCCATTGACTAGCGGGAGGGGCAAAGATACGCAGTATTTT. Based on the CDR3 plus reference TRBV11-2 and TRBJ2-3, the full variable domain is EAGVAQSPRYKIIEKRQSVAFWCNPISGHATLYWYQQILGQGPKLLIQFQNNGVVDDSQLPKDRFSAERLKGVDSTLKIQPAKLEDSAVYLCASSSPLTSGRGKDTQYFGPGTRLTVL.